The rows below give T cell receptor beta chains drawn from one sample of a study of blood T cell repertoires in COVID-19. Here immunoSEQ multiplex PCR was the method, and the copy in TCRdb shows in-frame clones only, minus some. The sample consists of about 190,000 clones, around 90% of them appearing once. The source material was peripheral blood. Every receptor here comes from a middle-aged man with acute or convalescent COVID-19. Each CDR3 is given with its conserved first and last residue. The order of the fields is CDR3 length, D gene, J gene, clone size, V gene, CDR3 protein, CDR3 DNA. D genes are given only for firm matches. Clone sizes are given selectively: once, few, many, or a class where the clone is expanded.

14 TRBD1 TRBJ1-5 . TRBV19 CASSADRVNQPQHF TGTGCCAGTAGTGCGGACAGGGTCAATCAGCCCCAGCATTTT
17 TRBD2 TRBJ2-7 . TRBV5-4 CASSLSSGSLLGYEQYF TGTGCCAGCAGCTTGAGTAGCGGGAGCCTTCTTGGCTACGAGCAGTACTTC
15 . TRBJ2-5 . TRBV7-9 CASLSGRALQETQYF TGTGCCAGCCTATCCGGGCGGGCCCTCCAAGAGACCCAGTACTTC
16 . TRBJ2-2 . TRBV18 CASSPLLRGNTGELFF TGTGCCAGCTCACCACTCTTGCGGGGTAACACCGGGGAGCTGTTTTTT
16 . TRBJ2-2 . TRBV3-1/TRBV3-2 CASSRWGASITGELFF TGTGCCAGCAGTCGGTGGGGAGCCAGCATCACCGGGGAGCTGTTTTTT
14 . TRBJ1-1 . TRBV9 CASSVEPGAAEAFF TGTGCCAGCAGCGTAGAGCCAGGGGCGGCTGAAGCTTTCTTT
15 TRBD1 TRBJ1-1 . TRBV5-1 CASSPGQGLGTEAFF TGCGCCAGCAGCCCCGGACAGGGCTTGGGCACTGAAGCTTTCTTT
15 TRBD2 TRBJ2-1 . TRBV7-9 CASSLVLAGGIEQFF TGTGCCAGCAGCTTAGTACTAGCGGGAGGTATTGAGCAGTTCTTC
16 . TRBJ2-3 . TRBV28 CASSSVRAASTDTQYF TGTGCCAGCAGTTCGGTCAGGGCAGCTAGCACAGATACGCAGTATTTT
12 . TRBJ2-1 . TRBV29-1 CSVEGPGIEQFF TGCAGCGTTGAAGGTCCAGGTATTGAGCAGTTCTTC
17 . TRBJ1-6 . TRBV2 CASSARQITSYNSPLHF TGTGCCAGCAGTGCCCGACAGATAACCTCCTATAATTCACCCCTCCACTTT
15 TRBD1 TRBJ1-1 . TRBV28 CAHTSGTGIGAEAFF TGTGCCCACACTTCCGGGACAGGGATTGGGGCTGAAGCTTTCTTT
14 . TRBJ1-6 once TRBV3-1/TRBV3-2 CASSHGNHNSPLHF TGTGCCAGCAGCCACGGGAACCATAATTCACCCCTCCACTTT
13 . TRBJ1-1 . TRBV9 CASSAGPNTEAFF TGTGCCAGCAGCGCAGGGCCGAACACTGAAGCTTTCTTT
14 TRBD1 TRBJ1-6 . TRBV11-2 CASSPDRGYSPLHF TGTGCCAGCAGCCCAGACAGGGGGTATTCACCCCTCCACTTT
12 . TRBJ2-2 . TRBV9 CASSADTGELFF TGTGCCAGCAGCGCCGACACCGGGGAGCTGTTTTTT
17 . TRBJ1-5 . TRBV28 CASSSGRVRPSNQPQHF TGTGCCAGCAGTTCCGGGCGGGTTAGGCCTAGCAATCAGCCCCAGCATTTT
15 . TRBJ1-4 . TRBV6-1 CASSEGWTTDEKLFF TGTGCCAGCAGTGAAGGATGGACAACGGACGAAAAACTGTTTTTT
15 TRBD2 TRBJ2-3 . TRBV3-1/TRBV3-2 CASSQDASGSNTQYF TGTGCCAGCAGCCAAGATGCTAGCGGGAGCAACACGCAGTATTTT
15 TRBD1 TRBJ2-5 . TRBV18 CASTRTGGGKETQYF TGTGCCAGCACGAGGACAGGGGGCGGGAAAGAGACCCAGTACTTC
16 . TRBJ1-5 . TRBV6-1 CASSEYGAGGNQPQHF TGTGCCAGCAGTGAATATGGGGCAGGGGGCAATCAGCCCCAGCATTTT
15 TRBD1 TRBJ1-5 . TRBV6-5 CASSDRGHGNQPQHF TGTGCCAGCAGCGACAGGGGGCACGGAAATCAGCCCCAGCATTTT
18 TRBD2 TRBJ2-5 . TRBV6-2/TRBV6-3 CASSYSRRLAGEQETQYF TGTGCCAGCAGTTACTCGAGGCGACTAGCGGGGGAACAAGAGACCCAGTACTTC